This T cell receptor beta chain derives from a study of CD8 T cell repertoires and HIV-1 epitope variants. Broader study findings: About ten TCR beta clonotypes were antigen-specific, roughly six apparently recognizing autologous or escape variants. No clonotypes responded to the TAALDMSHF plasma variant; a few recognized KF9, one HW9.

With respect to this clone: Its specificity is unknown.

Libraries were prepared by immunoSEQ multiplex PCR; TCRdb keeps only in-frame clonotypes and omits some of them. Counted here are 6,000 to 8,000 clones, roughly 60% occurring once; the ten biggest clones make up roughly 42%. The receptor was derived from a male donor with HIV. Sequencing used cultured CD8+ T cells derived from PBMCs.

The CDR3 loop is CASSHEPSGQRHTF. CDR3 nucleotide sequence: TGTGCCAGCAGCCACGAACCGAGTGGACAGCGCCACACCTTC. The rearrangement uses TRBV4-2 and TRBJ1-2; D is perhaps TRBD1 (6 bases). Per the germline V gene, CDR1 is LGHNA and CDR2 is YNFKEQ. With 3 bases removed from V and 12 bases from J, the gap between germline ends came to 20 bases. The CDR3 covers 14 residues.